Listed below are T cell receptor beta chains from one sample, sequenced in a study of Graves' ophthalmopathy and Graves' hyperthyroidism. TCRdb recomputed calls from the multiplex PCR reads with MiXCR, one row per CDR3 protein. Of almost 750,000 distinct CDR3 sequences in the sample, approximately 40% were seen once. The sample consisted of peripheral blood. The receptors originated from an adult man with Graves' ophthalmopathy. CDR3s leave out the opening cysteine and the closing phenylalanine or tryptophan. The order of the fields is V gene, clone size, D gene, CDR3 protein. D genes are given only for firm matches. Size is omitted from some rows. Given values are once, few, many or a class for expanded clones.

TRBV7-2 - - ASSLGRFSEREKLF
TRBV20-1 few - SARDGEAFSYEQY
TRBV29-1 - TRBD1 SVEAGTGGSYEQY
TRBV7-2 - - ASSFEDLSGNTIY
TRBV7-2 - - ASSPDGWGVRRAF
TRBV19 - - ASSIEADALWEKLF
TRBV7-9 - - ASSLGTQTRQATSYEQY
TRBV29-1 - - SSDTSSSYEQY
TRBV14 - TRBD2 ASSPKPGLARYEQY
TRBV7-2 - - AGSFHRAPEQY
TRBV9 - - ASSAIPVLGGDEQY
TRBV7-9 - - AGSPMDGFVPSTGELF
TRBV19 - TRBD1 ASSIRTQLHRGVAEAF
TRBV29-1 many - SVPGTLINTEAF
TRBV7-9 - - ASSPGRSNSPLH